These 2 T cell receptor beta chains share one sample of origin, sequenced in a study of cytomegalovirus exposure and HLA in healthy donors. The PCR made use of 60 Vbeta and 13 Jbeta primers. Sequenced by immunoSEQ multiplex PCR; TCRdb stores in-frame clones only, minus some. The repertoire table contains some 150,000 clones. Material: PBMCs. Receptors originate from a young woman in good health and CMV-seronegative.

This chain's CDR3 is CASSFRGTYEQYF. The CDR3 DNA follows: TGTGCCAGCAGTTTTAGGGGAACCTACGAGCAGTACTTC. The chain links TRBV27 to TRBJ2-7, with D perhaps TRBD1 (5 bases). There are 13 residues in the CDR3. Germline lookup yields CDR1 MNHEY and CDR2 SMNVEV (reference sequence). V gave up 3 bases and J gave up 2 bases, with 8 bases separating them.

J is TRBJ2-1 and V is TRBV7-6, with 9 bases that match TRBD2. The V and J ends lost 6 bases and 4 bases, in that order; junction bases with no gene match: 10. The germline gives CDR1 SGHVS, CDR2 FNYEAQ. The CDR3 totals 16 residues. CDR3 coding DNA: TGTGCCAGCAGTCGCGGGGGGGGCGGAGATTACAATGAGCAGTTCTTC. Protein product: CASSRGGGGDYNEQFF.